Each of the 14 T cell receptor beta chains below was sequenced from the same sample in a study of lymphopenia after photon versus proton radiotherapy. Measured with immunoSEQ multiplex PCR; TCRdb has only the in-frame clones, and not every one. The sample lists tens of thousands of clones; 94% were seen once. The sample consisted of peripheral blood, taken from a patient treated with photon-based radiotherapy. Receptors were obtained from a woman aged 45-60 years with cholangiocarcinoma.

V and J are TRBV7-2 and TRBJ2-5; the D gene is possibly TRBD1 (6 bases). Looked up from germline, CDR1 is SGHTA and CDR2 is FQGNSA. CDR3 length equals 12 residues. The V end was cut by 5 bases, the J end by 3 bases, with 7 bases between. The CDR3 DNA is TGTGCCAGCAGCCGACAGGAAGAGACCCAGTACTTC. As protein: CASSRQEETQYF. Based on the CDR3 plus reference TRBV7-2 and TRBJ2-5, the full variable domain is GAGVSQSPSNKVTEKGKDVELRCDPISGHTALYWYRQSLGQGLEFLIYFQGNSAPDKSGLPSDRFSAERTGGSVSTLTIQRTQQEDSAVYLCASSRQEETQYFGPGTRLLVL.

Only a few counts were recorded for this clone. The chain links TRBV6-1 to TRBJ1-5; 7 positions match TRBD1. Germline V lookup: CDR1 MNHNS, CDR2 SASEGT. The CDR3 is made up of 14 amino acids. V was clipped by 3 bases and J by 6 bases; unmatched bases: 5. The DNA of the CDR3 is TGTGCCAGCAGTGAGCGACAGGGAGGTCAGCCCCAGCATTTT. It yields the protein CASSERQGGQPQHF.

This chain links TRBV10-2 with TRBJ1-1; 7 bases line up with TRBD1. J gave up 6 bases and V 4 bases, and 8 bases lay outside the gene matches. CDR3 length equals 14 residues. Per the germline V gene, CDR1 is WSHSY and CDR2 is SAAADI. The CDR3, as DNA: TGCGCCAGCAGTGCTTACAGGGGAAGATCTGAAGCTTTCTTT. Encoded protein: CASSAYRGRSEAFF.

The chain joins TRBV6-5 to TRBJ1-1; a possible D gene is TRBD1 (5 bases). V lost 2 bases and J lost 0, with 13 bases in between. The CDR3 is 16 amino acids. CDR1 is MNHEY, CDR2 SVGAGI, per germline. CDR3 nucleotide sequence: TGTGCCAGCAGTTACGGGGGGGGTCGCATGAACACTGAAGCTTTCTTT. Protein: CASSYGGGRMNTEAFF.

The gene calls are TRBV4-1 and TRBJ2-1, with unresolved D. Germline CDR1 and CDR2: MGHRA and YSYEKL. The length of the CDR3 is 16 residues. Deletions cut 0 bases from V and 5 bases from J, with 14 bases between. The CDR3 loop is CASSQDFGSKNNEQFF. CDR3 nucleotide sequence: TGCGCCAGCAGCCAAGATTTCGGGTCTAAAAACAATGAGCAGTTCTTC.

The V and J genes are TRBV7-2 and TRBJ1-1; D is possibly TRBD1 (5 bases). Trimming removed 2 bases from V and 4 bases from J, with 14 bases in between. The CDR3 extends over 15 amino acids. Germline values: CDR1 SGHTA, CDR2 FQGNSA. The CDR3 sequence: CASSLQTGWVTEAFF. CDR3 in DNA: TGTGCCAGCAGCTTACAAACAGGTTGGGTCACTGAAGCTTTCTTT.

The chain is built from TRBV5-1 and TRBJ2-1; the D is unclear. With 0 bases removed from V and 9 bases from J, the gap between germline ends came to 4 bases. The CDR3 contains 11 residues. Germline V gives CDR1 SGHRS, CDR2 YFSETQ. The CDR3 loop is CASSLDLEQFF. The CDR3 DNA sequence: TGCGCCAGCAGCTTGGATCTTGAGCAGTTCTTC.

This rearrangement joins TRBV5-6 to TRBJ2-3, with 7 bases that match TRBD1. The CDR3 extends over 14 amino acids. Unmatched junction bases numbered 6, after V lost 1 base and J lost 7 bases. CDR1 is SGHDT and CDR2 is YYEEEE in the germline V gene. The CDR3 region is CASSLLTGENTQYF. CDR3 in DNA: TGTGCCAGCAGCTTGCTCACAGGGGAAAATACGCAGTATTTT.

The J gene is TRBJ2-2, the V gene TRBV18; D is uncertain. The CDR3 spans 16 residues. Germline-derived CDR1 and CDR2 are KGHSH and LQKENI. Trimming took 1 base from V and 4 from J, leaving 13 bases between them. This CDR3 reads CASSPLGQRLTGELFF. CDR3 nucleotide sequence: TGTGCCAGCTCACCACTAGGGCAGAGACTCACCGGGGAGCTGTTTTTT.

CDR3 sequence (DNA): TGTGCCAGCAGCCAAGATCGGGAGACAGCCCCCTATGGCTACACCTTC. Translated, it gives CASSQDRETAPYGYTF. V usage is TRBV14 and J usage is TRBJ1-2; perhaps TRBD1 as D (5 bases). V was cut by 0 bases and J by 4 bases, with 15 bases left in between. The CDR3 runs 16 residues. From germline, CDR1 is SGHDN and CDR2 FVKESK.

This chain joins TRBV6-5 and TRBJ1-1; the match to TRBD1 covers 8 bases. Germline CDR1 is MNHEY and CDR2 is SVGAGI. V was clipped by 2 bases and J by 1 base; unmatched bases: 6. The CDR3 extends over 16 amino acids. The CDR3 DNA follows: TGTGCCAGCAGTTACAGCAGGGGGCTCAAGAACACTGAAGCTTTCTTT. It is translated as CASSYSRGLKNTEAFF.

The CDR3 protein is CASTLPGQNNQPQHF. The CDR3 nucleotides read TGTGCCAGCACCCTTCCCGGACAGAACAATCAGCCCCAGCATTTT. This chain connects TRBV28 to TRBJ1-5, with a weak D call TRBD1 (6 bases). V lost 7 bases to trimming and J lost 3 bases, with 16 bases between them. Looked up from germline, CDR1 is MDHEN and CDR2 is SYDVKM. This CDR3 region has 15 residues.

The V and J genes are TRBV7-2 and TRBJ2-2, with D unclear. Germline loops: CDR1 SGHTA, CDR2 FQGNSA. V was trimmed by 5 bases and J by 5 bases, leaving 9 bases between them. CDR3 size: 13 residues. The CDR3: CASSLYQTGELFF. The CDR3 bases are TGTGCCAGCAGCCTATACCAGACCGGGGAGCTGTTTTTT.

The chain carries TRBV11-2 and TRBJ1-1; 7 bases are shared with TRBD1. The germline V gene encodes CDR1 SGHAT and CDR2 FQNNGV. There are 15 residues in the CDR3. Germline trimming cut 5 bases from V and 0 bases from J; bases unmatched to any gene: 6. CDR3 amino acids: CASSVRGGMNTEAFF. In DNA, the CDR3 is TGTGCCAGCAGCGTCAGGGGGGGAATGAACACTGAAGCTTTCTTT.